Listed below are T cell receptor beta chains from one sample, sequenced in a study of vaccination effects on CD4 cells after COVID-19. Assay: immunoSEQ multiplex PCR; the TCRdb copy retains only in-frame clones and omits some. The sample holds 35,000 to 50,000 clones, roughly 76% seen once. These receptors' antigens are unknown. Material: CD4+ T cells from PBMCs cultured with HCoV-OC43 spike peptides, obtained before COVID-19 vaccination. The receptors derive from a human donor who received a COVID-19 vaccine. The CDR3 runs from the conserved cysteine through the conserved F or W. A D gene is named only where the DNA matches it firmly. A clone size is listed for some rows: how often the clone was seen (once, few, many), or a class if it is expanded.

abundance | j_gene | v_gene | d_gene | CDR3aa | CDR3nt
once | TRBJ2-2 | TRBV20-1 | - | CSASGVGTGELFF | TGCAGTGCTAGTGGAGTAGGGACCGGGGAGCTGTTTTTT
- | TRBJ2-1 | TRBV5-5 | TRBD2 | CASSFLSGGASDEQFF | TGTGCCAGCAGCTTTTTAAGCGGGGGGGCCTCGGATGAGCAGTTCTTC
- | TRBJ1-4 | TRBV3-1/TRBV3-2 | - | CASSQMAQGPPLYGNEKLFF | TGTGCCAGCAGCCAGATGGCCCAAGGTCCTCCGTTATATGGTAATGAAAAACTGTTTTTT
- | TRBJ2-7 | TRBV2 | TRBD2 | CASNYRGRAYEQYF | TGTGCCAGCAATTATCGGGGGAGGGCCTACGAGCAGTACTTC
- | TRBJ2-7 | TRBV6-5 | TRBD1 | CASSYSRGDRGYEQYF | TGTGCCAGCAGTTACTCCCGAGGCGACAGGGGCTACGAGCAGTACTTC
- | TRBJ1-1 | TRBV7-9 | - | CASSSRPGTANTEAFF | TGTGCCAGCAGCTCGCGACCCGGGACCGCGAACACTGAAGCTTTCTTT
- | TRBJ1-6 | TRBV19 | - | CASSSSYNSPLHF | TGTGCCAGTAGTAGCTCCTATAATTCACCCCTCCACTTT
once | TRBJ2-7 | TRBV28 | TRBD1 | CASSDRVVLYF | TGTGCCAGCAGTGACAGGGTCGTTCTGTACTTC
- | TRBJ1-1 | TRBV2 | - | CASSVSFNTEAFF | TGTGCCAGCAGTGTGTCCTTCAACACTGAAGCTTTCTTT
- | TRBJ2-5 | TRBV18 | - | CASSPRSRMEETQYF | TGTGCCAGCTCACCACGGTCGCGGATGGAGGAGACCCAGTACTTC
- | TRBJ1-2 | TRBV5-4 | - | CASSPSGGRAAYGYTF | TGTGCCAGCAGCCCGAGCGGGGGGAGGGCCGCCTATGGCTACACCTTC
- | TRBJ2-1 | TRBV5-6 | - | CASSSRTASSYNEQFF | TGTGCCAGCAGCTCGCGGACAGCTAGCTCCTACAATGAGCAGTTCTTC
- | TRBJ2-1 | TRBV3-1/TRBV3-2 | TRBD2 | CASSGTSGGPNEQFF | TGTGCCAGCAGCGGGACTAGCGGGGGGCCCAATGAGCAGTTCTTC
- | TRBJ2-7 | TRBV3-1/TRBV3-2 | - | CASSHWGGNNYEQYF | TGTGCCAGCAGCCATTGGGGCGGGAATAACTACGAGCAGTACTTC
- | TRBJ1-2 | TRBV18 | TRBD1 | CASSPNQGGGYGYTF | TGTGCCAGCTCCCCAAATCAGGGGGGCGGCTATGGCTACACCTTC
- | TRBJ2-7 | TRBV5-1 | TRBD1 | CASSSGTVSYEQYF | TGCGCCAGCAGCTCCGGGACAGTCTCCTACGAGCAGTACTTC
- | TRBJ2-3 | TRBV2 | - | CASSEGRLVEGTDTQYF | TGTGCCAGCAGTGAGGGGAGACTGGTTGAGGGCACAGATACGCAGTATTTT
- | TRBJ1-2 | TRBV7-2 | - | CASSLGTANYGYTF | TGTGCCAGCAGCCTCGGGACGGCCAACTATGGCTACACCTTC
- | TRBJ1-5 | TRBV6-2/TRBV6-3 | - | CASSWGGNQPQHF | TGTGCCAGCAGTTGGGGGGGCAATCAGCCCCAGCATTTT
- | TRBJ2-7 | TRBV15 | - | CATSRDPSYEQYF | TGTGCCACCAGCAGAGATCCCTCCTACGAGCAGTACTTC
- | TRBJ1-2 | TRBV19 | TRBD1 | CASSRRTGNYGYTF | TGTGCCAGTAGTAGGAGGACAGGAAACTATGGCTACACCTTC
- | TRBJ2-7 | TRBV5-6 | TRBD2 | CASRPGLAGSYEQYF | TGTGCCAGCAGACCCGGACTAGCGGGTTCCTACGAGCAGTACTTC
few | TRBJ1-2 | TRBV21-1 | - | CASRGDRDHGYTF | TGTGCCAGCAGAGGGGACAGGGACCATGGCTACACCTTC
- | TRBJ1-2 | TRBV2 | - | CASSPDGSYGYTF | TGTGCCAGCAGCCCGGACGGGTCATATGGCTACACCTTC
few | TRBJ1-2 | TRBV12-3/TRBV12-4 | - | CASTARRGYTF | TGTGCCAGCACCGCCCGCCGTGGCTACACCTTC
- | TRBJ2-1 | TRBV3-1/TRBV3-2 | - | CASSRNRVLEGEQFF | TGTGCCAGCAGTCGAAACAGGGTCCTAGAGGGTGAGCAGTTCTTC
- | TRBJ1-2 | TRBV15 | TRBD1 | CATSRVRQGVNYGYTF | TGTGCCACCAGCAGAGTGCGGCAGGGGGTAAACTATGGCTACACCTTC
- | TRBJ1-2 | TRBV5-4 | TRBD1 | CASSAGQGVYGYTF | TGTGCCAGCAGCGCTGGACAGGGCGTCTATGGCTACACCTTC
- | TRBJ2-5 | TRBV18 | TRBD2 | CASSPPVGGVQETQYF | TGTGCCAGCTCACCACCGGTCGGGGGGGTCCAAGAGACCCAGTACTTC
- | TRBJ2-1 | TRBV12-2 | - | CASRFPGGKNEQFF | TGTGCAAGTCGCTTCCCAGGGGGAAAAAATGAGCAGTTCTTC
- | TRBJ2-3 | TRBV19 | TRBD1 | CASRTLQGKGTDTQYF | TGTGCCAGTAGAACGTTACAGGGGAAGGGCACAGATACGCAGTATTTT
once | TRBJ2-1 | TRBV18 | - | CASSPPGRGHNEQFF | TGTGCCAGCTCACCACCCGGCAGGGGTCACAATGAGCAGTTCTTC
- | TRBJ2-2 | TRBV29-1 | - | CSVLGAGETGELFF | TGCAGCGTTCTGGGGGCAGGGGAAACCGGGGAGCTGTTTTTT
- | TRBJ1-1 | TRBV5-6 | - | CASSVDTFNTEAFF | TGTGCCAGCAGCGTAGACACGTTCAACACTGAAGCTTTCTTT
- | TRBJ1-1 | TRBV5-1 | - | CASSLDTEAFF | TGCGCCAGCAGCCTGGACACTGAAGCTTTCTTT
- | TRBJ2-7 | TRBV10-3 | - | CATKGRAGSYEQYF | TGTGCCACCAAGGGGCGTGCAGGAAGCTACGAGCAGTACTTC
- | TRBJ1-1 | TRBV30 | - | CAWSHTGFTEAFF | TGTGCCTGGAGTCACACAGGGTTCACTGAAGCTTTCTTT
- | TRBJ1-1 | TRBV27 | - | CASGPGQPNTEAFF | TGTGCCAGCGGGCCGGGACAACCGAACACTGAAGCTTTCTTT
- | TRBJ2-1 | TRBV5-1 | - | CASSSNALNNEQFF | TGCGCCAGCAGCTCGAATGCCCTTAACAATGAGCAGTTCTTC
- | TRBJ2-7 | TRBV5-1 | - | CASSLRRGAARDEQYF | TGCGCCAGCAGCTTGCGTCGAGGGGCGGCACGAGACGAGCAGTACTTC
- | TRBJ1-1 | TRBV4-1 | TRBD1 | CASSQLSFGDSRMNTEAFF | TGCGCCAGCAGCCAATTATCGTTCGGGGACAGCCGTATGAACACTGAAGCTTTCTTT
many | TRBJ1-2 | TRBV6-1 | - | CASSEQGGAGAFYGYTF | TGTGCCAGCAGTGAACAAGGGGGGGCAGGGGCTTTCTATGGCTACACCTTC
- | TRBJ2-5 | TRBV5-4 | TRBD2 | CASSFSGGAETQYF | TGTGCCAGCAGCTTCAGCGGGGGGGCAGAGACCCAGTACTTC
- | TRBJ1-1 | TRBV25-1 | TRBD1 | CASSERRDRGVTEAFF | TGTGCCAGCAGTGAACGTCGGGACAGGGGTGTAACTGAAGCTTTCTTT
- | TRBJ1-2 | TRBV3-1/TRBV3-2 | - | CASSRQARNYGYTF | TGTGCCAGCAGCCGACAGGCCAGGAACTATGGCTACACCTTC
- | TRBJ2-6 | TRBV15 | - | CATSRDQDSPKVYSGANVLTF | TGTGCCACCAGCAGAGATCAGGACAGCCCAAAGGTCTACTCTGGGGCCAACGTCCTGACTTTC
- | TRBJ1-6 | TRBV30 | TRBD1 | CAWDRGSPLHF | TGTGCCTGGGACAGGGGTTCACCCCTCCACTTT